These 15 T cell receptor beta chains were all obtained from the same sample, sequenced in a study of T cell repertoires in cytomegalovirus infection. TCRdb re-called the reads with MiXCR, one entry per CDR3 protein. The sample contains some 480,000 distinct CDR3 sequences, around 35% of which appear only once. Antigens of these TCRs are unknown. Sequencing used cultured PBMCs, obtained from culture after CMV antigen stimulation. These receptors were obtained from a human donor in good health (CMV status not recorded). Some clones in this sample may be carry-over from other donors' samples.

At least ten counts were recorded for this clonotype. The rearrangement uses TRBV7-8 and TRBJ2-1; D unclear. The CDR3 contains 13 residues. The V and J ends lost 1 base and 10 bases respectively, with 11 bases between them. CDR1 SGHVS and CDR2 FQNEAQ come from the germline V gene. CDR3 in amino acids: CASSLGVGTEQFF. DNA for the CDR3: TGTGCCAGCAGCTTAGGAGTGGGAACCGAGCAGTTCTTC. The full variable domain, with the rest looked up from reference TRBV7-8 and TRBJ2-1, is GAGVSQSPRYKVAKRGQDVALRCDPISGHVSLFWYQQALGQGPEFLTYFQNEAQLDKSGLPSDRFFAERPEGSVSTLKIQRTQQEDSAVYLCASSLGVGTEQFFGPGTRLTVL.

V is TRBV12-3 or TRBV12-4 and J is TRBJ2-2; D possibly corresponds to TRBD1 (6 bases). CDR3 length: 16 residues. V shed 0 bases and J shed 1 base, with 9 bases lying between them. DNA of the CDR3: TGTGCCAGCAGTTTAGCGCTGACAGGGAACACCGGGGAGCTGTTTTTT. Translation: CASSLALTGNTGELFF.

This chain joins TRBV7-2 and TRBJ2-7; no definite D call. The germline gives CDR1 SGHTA, CDR2 FQGNSA. Trimming left V 5 bases short and J 3 bases short, with 8 bases between. CDR3 length: 12 amino acids. CDR3 region: CTSSNTSYEQYF. CDR3 DNA sequence: TGTACCAGCAGCAACACAAGCTACGAGCAGTACTTC.

This clonotype was detected only a few times. The chain has TRBV10-3 and TRBJ1-1; no reliable D call. The CDR3 covers 15 residues. The germline V and J ends were trimmed by 0 bases and 4 bases, with 12 bases remaining between them. CDR1 is ENHRY and CDR2 is SYGVKD in the germline V gene. The CDR3 DNA sequence: TGTGCCATCAGTGAGTCAGGTGGAAGAAGCACTGAAGCTTTCTTT. Protein sequence: CAISESGGRSTEAFF.

J is TRBJ2-3 and V is TRBV2; 12 bases line up with TRBD1. J was trimmed by 3 bases and V by 9 bases; bases with no gene match: 7. The CDR3 covers 15 residues. CDR1 and CDR2 from the germline V gene are SNHLY and FYNNEI. The chain's CDR3 is CARQGQGASTDTQYF. The CDR3 DNA is TGTGCCAGGCAGGGACAGGGGGCTTCTACAGATACGCAGTATTTT.

This clonotype was seen a few times. The chain uses TRBV7-8 and TRBJ2-4; the D gene is possibly TRBD2 (6 bases). V dropped 2 bases and J dropped 2 bases, with 13 bases sitting between them. The CDR3 sequence is 16 residues long. The germline CDR1 and CDR2 sequences are SGHVS and FQNEAQ. CDR3 residues: CASSLRGTGSKNIQYF. In DNA, the CDR3 is TGTGCCAGCAGCTTACGAGGGACTGGATCCAAAAACATTCAGTACTTC. The entire variable domain, with the rest obtained from reference TRBV7-8 and TRBJ2-4, is as follows: GAGVSQSPRYKVAKRGQDVALRCDPISGHVSLFWYQQALGQGPEFLTYFQNEAQLDKSGLPSDRFFAERPEGSVSTLKIQRTQQEDSAVYLCASSLRGTGSKNIQYFGAGTRLSVL.

This clonotype was picked up a small number of times. The chain joins TRBV3-1 to TRBJ2-5; D is unresolved. CDR1 is LGHDT, CDR2 YNNKEL, per germline (reference sequence). The CDR3 runs 15 residues. The germline V and J ends were trimmed by 0 bases and 4 bases, with 12 bases remaining between them. The CDR3 region has the DNA TGTGCCAGCAGCCAAGATATAGTGGGTCTAGAGACCCAGTACTTC. As protein: CASSQDIVGLETQYF.

J is TRBJ2-7 and V is TRBV7-6; 9 bases are shared with TRBD1. Germline V gene sequence: CDR1 SGHVS, CDR2 FNYEAQ. V shed 4 bases, J shed 6 bases, and the junction held 10 bases outside the gene matches. The CDR3 length is 15 residues. As DNA, the CDR3 is TGTGCCAGCAGCTCCGGGACAGGGAGGTTGGTCGAGCAGTACTTC. It codes for CASSSGTGRLVEQYF.

The DNA for the CDR3 is TGCGCCAGCAGCCAATCCGTAGGTAATACGCAGTATTTT. Translated: CASSQSVGNTQYF. The V call is TRBV4-3, the J call TRBJ2-3, with D unclear. V dropped 2 bases and J dropped 7 bases, with 10 bases sitting between them. The CDR3 covers 13 residues. From germline, CDR1 is LGHNA and CDR2 YSLEER.

The chain uses TRBV11-2 and TRBJ2-1; no firm D call. The CDR3 has 16 amino acids. Germline values: CDR1 SGHAT, CDR2 FQNNGV. Trimming pared 4 bases from V and 0 bases from J, leaving 13 bases between. Here the CDR3 reads CASSSRPMSSYNEQFF. Here the CDR3 DNA reads TGTGCCAGCAGCTCGCGACCTATGAGCTCCTACAATGAGCAGTTCTTC.

The chain joins TRBV27 to TRBJ2-2, with TRBD2 as a possible D gene (6 bases). The CDR3 length is 13 residues. Trimming removed 9 bases at V and 3 bases at J, with 11 bases between. The germline V gene encodes CDR1 MNHEY and CDR2 SMNVEV (reference sequence). CDR3 residues: CARITSYTGELFF. The DNA of the CDR3 is TGTGCCAGGATTACTAGCTACACCGGGGAGCTGTTTTTT.

The sample holds many counts of this clonotype. This chain uses TRBV7-9 with TRBJ2-3, with 7 bases fitting TRBD1. This CDR3 region has 15 residues. The germline V gene has CDR1 SEHNR and CDR2 FQNEAQ (reference sequence). Trimming removed 5 bases from V and 2 bases from J; junction bases left unmatched: 7. The CDR3 DNA sequence: TGTGCCAGCAGCGCAGGACAGGTACTCACAGATACGCAGTATTTT. Its protein product is CASSAGQVLTDTQYF.

This chain joins TRBV27 and TRBJ2-7, with a tentative D call TRBD2 (6 bases). V was cut by 2 bases and J by 7 bases, with 15 bases left in between. CDR1 is MNHEY, CDR2 SMNVEV, per germline (reference sequence). The CDR3 length is 14 residues. CDR3 DNA: TGTGCCAGCAGTTTAGCCATGGCAGGAGGGGAGCAGTACTTC. It specifies CASSLAMAGGEQYF.

This clonotype has more than one count but fewer than ten. The chain couples TRBV28 to TRBJ1-2, with D tentatively TRBD1 (6 bases). This CDR3 is 14 amino acids long. Germline CDR1 and CDR2: MDHEN and SYDVKM. Trimming shortened V by 2 bases and J by 4 bases, and 11 bases separated the two germline ends. CDR3 coding DNA: TGTGCCAGCAGTTTACCAGGGGCAGGCTATGGCTACACCTTC. It codes for CASSLPGAGYGYTF.

The chain carries TRBV7-9 and TRBJ2-4, with 9 bases matching TRBD1. This CDR3 is built from 17 residues. V lost 5 bases, J lost 1 base, and 9 bases stayed unmatched. Germline V lookup: CDR1 SEHNR, CDR2 FQNEAQ (reference sequence). The CDR3 reads CASSPQGAIWAKNIQYF. The CDR3 DNA is TGTGCCAGCAGCCCACAGGGGGCTATATGGGCCAAAAACATTCAGTACTTC.